This T cell receptor beta chain is from a study of a mutant IDH1 vaccine in newly diagnosed glioma. Overall study: Pretreatment consisted of radiotherapy, temozolomide, or both, with most receiving both. Broader study findings: Among top peripheral T cell clonotypes, changes seemed unrelated to pseudoprogression.

J lost 7 bases, V lost 2 bases, and 16 bases had no gene match. Looked up from germline, CDR1 is SGHRS and CDR2 is YFSETQ. CDR3 length: 18 amino acids. Regarding this clone: As yet, its antigen is unknown.

Libraries were prepared by immunoSEQ multiplex PCR; TCRdb keeps only in-frame clonotypes and omits some of them. The sample consists of about 92,000 clones, around 82% of them appearing once. The time point denotes: baseline, week 1 (first vaccination visit). Noted treatment: pre-vaccination baseline after standard-of-care therapy. The source is a woman in her forties or fifties with glioma. This chain uses TRBV5-1 with TRBJ2-1, with TRBD1 matching over 9 bases. The material was PBMCs, obtained from a glioma patient treated with radiotherapy, temozolomide or both. The CDR3, as DNA: TGCGCCAGCAGCTTAACCCTAAGGTCGGGGACAGGGAGAAATGAGCAGTTCTTC. Its protein is CASSLTLRSGTGRNEQFF. The full variable domain, with the rest looked up from reference TRBV5-1 and TRBJ2-1, is KAGVTQTPRYLIKTRGQQVTLSCSPISGHRSVSWYQQTPGQGLQFLFEYFSETQRNKGNFPGRFSGRQFSNSRSEMNVSTLELGDSALYLCASSLTLRSGTGRNEQFFGPGTRLTVL.